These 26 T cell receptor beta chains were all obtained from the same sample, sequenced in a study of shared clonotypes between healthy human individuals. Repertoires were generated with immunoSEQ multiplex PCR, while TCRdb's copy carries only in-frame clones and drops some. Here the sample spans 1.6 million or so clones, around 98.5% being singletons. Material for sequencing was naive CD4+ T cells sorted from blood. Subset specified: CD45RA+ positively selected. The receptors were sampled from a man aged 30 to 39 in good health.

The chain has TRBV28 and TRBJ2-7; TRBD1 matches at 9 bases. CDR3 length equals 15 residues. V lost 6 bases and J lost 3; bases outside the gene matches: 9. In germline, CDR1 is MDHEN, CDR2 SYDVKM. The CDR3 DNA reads TGTGCCAGCAGACTCGAGACAGGGGGGAACTACGAGCAGTACTTC. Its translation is CASRLETGGNYEQYF.

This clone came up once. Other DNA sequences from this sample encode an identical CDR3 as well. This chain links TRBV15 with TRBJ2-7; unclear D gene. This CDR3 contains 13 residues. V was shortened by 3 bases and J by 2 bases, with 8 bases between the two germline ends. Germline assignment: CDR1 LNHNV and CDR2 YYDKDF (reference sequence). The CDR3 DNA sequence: TGTGCCACCAGCAGGGGGTCAACCTACGAGCAGTACTTC. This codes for CATSRGSTYEQYF.

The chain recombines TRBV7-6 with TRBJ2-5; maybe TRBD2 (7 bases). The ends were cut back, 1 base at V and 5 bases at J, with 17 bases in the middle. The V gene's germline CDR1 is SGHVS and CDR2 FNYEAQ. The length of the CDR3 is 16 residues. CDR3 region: CASSLDAGAAWETQYF. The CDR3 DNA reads TGTGCCAGCAGCTTAGACGCGGGGGCAGCTTGGGAGACCCAGTACTTC.

The CDR3 sequence is CASSFPGFDEKLFF. The DNA of the CDR3 is TGTGCCAGCAGTTTCCCAGGGTTTGATGAAAAACTGTTTTTT. The rearrangement joins TRBV28 to TRBJ1-4; a weak D match, TRBD1 (5 bases). CDR3 length equals 14 residues. Germline CDR1 is MDHEN and CDR2 is SYDVKM. V lost 3 bases to trimming and J lost 6 bases, with 11 bases between them.

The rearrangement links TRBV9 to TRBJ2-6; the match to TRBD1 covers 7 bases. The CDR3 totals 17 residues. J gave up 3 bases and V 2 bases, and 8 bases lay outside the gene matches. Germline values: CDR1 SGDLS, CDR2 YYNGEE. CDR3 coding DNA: TGTGCCAGCAGCGTTACAGGGGACCTTAGTGGGGCCAACGTCCTGACTTTC. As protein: CASSVTGDLSGANVLTF.

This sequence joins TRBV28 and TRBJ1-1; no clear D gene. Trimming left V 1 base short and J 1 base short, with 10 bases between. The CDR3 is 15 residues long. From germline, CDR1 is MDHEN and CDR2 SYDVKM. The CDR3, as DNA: TGTGCCAGCAGTTTATCGGCAAGCCCGAACACTGAAGCTTTCTTT. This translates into CASSLSASPNTEAFF. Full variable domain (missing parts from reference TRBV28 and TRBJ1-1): DVKVTQSSRYLVKRTGEKVFLECVQDMDHENMFWYRQDPGLGLRLIYFSYDVKMKEKGDIPEGYSVSREKKERFSLILESASTNQTSMYLCASSLSASPNTEAFFGQGTRLTVV.

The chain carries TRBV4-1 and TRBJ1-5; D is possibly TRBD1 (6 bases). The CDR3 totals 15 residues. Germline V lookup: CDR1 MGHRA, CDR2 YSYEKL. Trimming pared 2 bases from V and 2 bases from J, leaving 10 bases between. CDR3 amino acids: CASSQQGLGNQPQHF. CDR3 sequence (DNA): TGCGCCAGCAGCCAACAGGGGTTGGGCAATCAGCCCCAGCATTTT.

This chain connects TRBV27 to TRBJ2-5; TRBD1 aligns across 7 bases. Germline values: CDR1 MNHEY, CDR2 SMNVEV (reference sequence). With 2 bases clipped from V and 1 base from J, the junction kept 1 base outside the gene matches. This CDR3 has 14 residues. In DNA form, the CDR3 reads TGTGCCAGCAGTTTACAGGGGGTCCAAGAGACCCAGTACTTC. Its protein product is CASSLQGVQETQYF.

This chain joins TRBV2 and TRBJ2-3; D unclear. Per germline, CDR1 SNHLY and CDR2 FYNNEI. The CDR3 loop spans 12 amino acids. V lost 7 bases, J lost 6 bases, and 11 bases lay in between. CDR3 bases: TGTGCCAGCAAAAACGGCCCCGATACGCAGTATTTT. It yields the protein CASKNGPDTQYF.

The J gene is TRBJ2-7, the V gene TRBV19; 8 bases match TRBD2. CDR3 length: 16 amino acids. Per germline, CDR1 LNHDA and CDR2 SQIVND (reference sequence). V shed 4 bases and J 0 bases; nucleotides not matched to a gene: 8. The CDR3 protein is CASSTETSGSSYEQYF. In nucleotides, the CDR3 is TGTGCCAGTAGTACCGAAACTAGCGGAAGCTCCTACGAGCAGTACTTC.

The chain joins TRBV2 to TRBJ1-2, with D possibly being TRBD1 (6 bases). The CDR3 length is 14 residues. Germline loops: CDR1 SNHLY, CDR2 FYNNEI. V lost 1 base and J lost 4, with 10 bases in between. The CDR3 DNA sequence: TGTGCCAGCAGTGAAGGTGTACAGGGCTATGGCTACACCTTC. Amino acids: CASSEGVQGYGYTF.

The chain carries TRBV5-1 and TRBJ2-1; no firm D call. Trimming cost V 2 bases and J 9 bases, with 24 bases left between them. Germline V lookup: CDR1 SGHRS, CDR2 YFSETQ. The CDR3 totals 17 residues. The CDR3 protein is CASSLLAAGPEKSEQFF. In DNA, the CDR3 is TGCGCCAGCAGCTTACTTGCGGCAGGCCCAGAGAAGAGTGAGCAGTTCTTC.

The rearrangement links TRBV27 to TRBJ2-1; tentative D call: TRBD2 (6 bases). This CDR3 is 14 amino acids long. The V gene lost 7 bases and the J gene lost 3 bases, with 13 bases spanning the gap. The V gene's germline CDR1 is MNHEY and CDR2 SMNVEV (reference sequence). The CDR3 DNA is TGTGCCAGCAAAACCCGGGGGTTCTACAATGAGCAGTTCTTC. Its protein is CASKTRGFYNEQFF.

CDR3 in amino acids: CASIPRVGGAYNEQFF. CDR3 nucleotide sequence: TGCGCCAGCATCCCCCGGGTGGGGGGGGCTTACAATGAGCAGTTCTTC. V usage is TRBV5-1 and J usage is TRBJ2-1; TRBD2 is a possible D gene (7 bases). Germline V gene data show CDR1 as SGHRS and CDR2 as YFSETQ. The V end was cut by 6 bases, the J end by 4 bases, with 20 bases between. CDR3 length: 16 residues.

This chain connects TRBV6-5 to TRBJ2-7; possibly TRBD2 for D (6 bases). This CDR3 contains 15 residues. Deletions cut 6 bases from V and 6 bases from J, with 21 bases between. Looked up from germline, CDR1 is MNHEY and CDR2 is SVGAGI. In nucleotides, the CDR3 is TGTGCCAGCAGCCACTGGGCGGGATCACTACTCGAGCAGTACTTC. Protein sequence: CASSHWAGSLLEQYF.

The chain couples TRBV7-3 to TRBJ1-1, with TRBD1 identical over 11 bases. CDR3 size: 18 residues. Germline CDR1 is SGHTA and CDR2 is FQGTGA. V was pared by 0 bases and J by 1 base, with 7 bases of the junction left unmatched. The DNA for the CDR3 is TGTGCCAGCAGCTTAACAGGACAGGGGGCTCCTCGGAACACTGAAGCTTTCTTT. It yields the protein CASSLTGQGAPRNTEAFF.

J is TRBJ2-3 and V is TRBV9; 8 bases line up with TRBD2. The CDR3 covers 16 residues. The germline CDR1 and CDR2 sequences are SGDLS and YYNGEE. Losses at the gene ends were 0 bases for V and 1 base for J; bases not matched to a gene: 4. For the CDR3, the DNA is TGTGCCAGCAGCGTAGAGCCGGGAGGGCGCACAGATACGCAGTATTTT. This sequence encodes CASSVEPGGRTDTQYF.

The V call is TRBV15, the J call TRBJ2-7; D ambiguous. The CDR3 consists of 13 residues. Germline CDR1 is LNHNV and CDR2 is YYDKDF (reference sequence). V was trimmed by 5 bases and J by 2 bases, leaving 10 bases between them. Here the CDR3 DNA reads TGTGCCACCAGCCCGACGGCAACCTACGAGCAGTACTTC. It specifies CATSPTATYEQYF.

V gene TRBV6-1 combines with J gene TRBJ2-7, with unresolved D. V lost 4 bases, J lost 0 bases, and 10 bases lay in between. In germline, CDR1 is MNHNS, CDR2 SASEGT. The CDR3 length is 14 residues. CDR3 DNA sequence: TGTGCCAGCAGTGTTATTCAGGCCTCCTACGAGCAGTACTTC. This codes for CASSVIQASYEQYF.

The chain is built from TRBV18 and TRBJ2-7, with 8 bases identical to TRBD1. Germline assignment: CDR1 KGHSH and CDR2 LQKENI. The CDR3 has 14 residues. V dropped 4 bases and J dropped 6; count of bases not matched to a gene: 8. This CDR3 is CASSLQTGAAEQYF. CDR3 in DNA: TGTGCCAGCTCACTTCAGACAGGGGCGGCCGAGCAGTACTTC. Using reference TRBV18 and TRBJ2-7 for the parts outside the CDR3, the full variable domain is NAGVMQNPRHLVRRRGQEARLRCSPMKGHSHVYWYRQLPEEGLKFMVYLQKENIIDESGMPKERFSAEFPKEGPSILRIQQVVRGDSAAYFCASSLQTGAAEQYFGPGTRLTVT.

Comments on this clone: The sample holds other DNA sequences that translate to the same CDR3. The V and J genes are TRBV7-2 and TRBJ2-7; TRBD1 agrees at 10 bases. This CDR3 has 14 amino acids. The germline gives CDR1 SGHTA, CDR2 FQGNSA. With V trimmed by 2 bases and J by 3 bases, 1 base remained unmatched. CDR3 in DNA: TGTGCCAGCAGCTTAAGGGACAGGGGCTACGAGCAGTACTTC. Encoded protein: CASSLRDRGYEQYF.

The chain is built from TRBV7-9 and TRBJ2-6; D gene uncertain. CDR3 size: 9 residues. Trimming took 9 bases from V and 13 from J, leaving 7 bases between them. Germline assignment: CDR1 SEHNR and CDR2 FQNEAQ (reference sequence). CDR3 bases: TGTGCCAGTTCCGGAGTCCTGACTTTC. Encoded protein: CASSGVLTF.

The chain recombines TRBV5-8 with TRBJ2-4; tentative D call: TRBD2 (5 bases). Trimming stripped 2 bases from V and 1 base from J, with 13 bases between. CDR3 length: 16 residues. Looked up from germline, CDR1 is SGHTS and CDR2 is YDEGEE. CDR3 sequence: CASSFSREYAKNIQYF. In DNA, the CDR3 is TGTGCCAGCAGCTTTTCTAGGGAGTATGCCAAAAACATTCAGTACTTC.

CDR3 coding DNA: TGTGCCAGCTACCACTGGGGACAAAGGAACACTGAAGCTTTCTTT. Translating gives CASYHWGQRNTEAFF. This chain joins TRBV7-9 and TRBJ1-1; a weak D match, TRBD1 (6 bases). Per the germline V gene, CDR1 is SEHNR and CDR2 is FQNEAQ (reference sequence). The ends were cut back, 8 bases at V and 1 base at J, with 17 bases in the middle. The CDR3 contains 15 residues.

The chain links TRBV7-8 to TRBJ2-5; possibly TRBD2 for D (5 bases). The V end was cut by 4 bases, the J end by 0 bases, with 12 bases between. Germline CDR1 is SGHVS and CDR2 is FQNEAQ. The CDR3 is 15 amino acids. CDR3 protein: CASSSDLANQETQYF. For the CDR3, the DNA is TGTGCCAGCAGCTCGGACTTAGCGAACCAAGAGACCCAGTACTTC.

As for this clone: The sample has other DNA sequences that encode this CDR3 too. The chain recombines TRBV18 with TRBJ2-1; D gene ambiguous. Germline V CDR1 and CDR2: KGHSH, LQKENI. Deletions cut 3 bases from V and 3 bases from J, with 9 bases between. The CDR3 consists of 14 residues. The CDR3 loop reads CASSPGRGYNEQFF. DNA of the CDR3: TGTGCCAGCTCACCCGGGCGCGGCTACAATGAGCAGTTCTTC.